This TCR beta chain was captured in a study of blood T cell repertoires in COVID-19. Study information: COVID-19 samples, acute and convalescent, were from the United States, Italy and Spain. PBMCs, B-cell-depleted T cells, or T cells were the source of the cDNA or gDNA that made up the material.

Authors' analysis steps: Nucleated cell number was recorded as an estimate derived from reference gene primer amplification. Clones were sequenced by immunoSEQ multiplex PCR, and TCRdb holds only the in-frame ones, with some missing. From that table come the V and J calls and clone size; the DNA was used to work out D and trimming. The sample consists of 50,000 to 65,000 clones, 91% of them appearing once. Germline assignment: CDR1 LGHNA and CDR2 YSLEER. The ends lost 4 bases at V and 6 bases at J; junction bases unmatched: 3. CDR3 length: 14 amino acids. Material for sequencing was peripheral blood. The V gene is TRBV4-3, the J gene TRBJ1-4; 9 bases align to TRBD1. This receptor was taken from a woman aged 55-70 years with active or convalescent COVID-19. CDR3 loop: CASSPGTGYEKLFF. Here the CDR3 DNA reads TGCGCCAGCAGCCCCGGGACAGGGTATGAAAAACTGTTTTTT.